Here is one T cell receptor beta chain with its context. Germline CDR1 is SGHTA and CDR2 is FQGTGA. The ends were cut back, 0 bases at V and 4 bases at J, with 6 bases in the middle. The CDR3 totals 14 residues. Original processing methods: Estimation of nucleated cell counts relied on the amplification of reference gene primers. Clones were sequenced by immunoSEQ multiplex PCR, and TCRdb holds only the in-frame ones, with some missing. V and J calls plus clone size are reproduced from that table; the DNA served to infer D and trimming. The sample has roughly 250,000 clones; more than 75% are singletons. These data belong to a study of blood T cell repertoires in COVID-19. Study-level background: There were acute and convalescent COVID-19 samples, and they came from the United States, Italy and Spain. T cells, B-cell-depleted T cells, or PBMCs supplied cDNA or gDNA.

The sequence was collected from a woman between 45 and 60 years old with acute or convalescent COVID-19. The sample taken for sequencing was peripheral blood. The chain employs TRBV7-3 and TRBJ2-2; D gene unclear. The CDR3 nucleotides read TGTGCCAGCAGCTTAACGGCCAGCACCGGGGAGCTGTTTTTT. It yields the protein CASSLTASTGELFF.